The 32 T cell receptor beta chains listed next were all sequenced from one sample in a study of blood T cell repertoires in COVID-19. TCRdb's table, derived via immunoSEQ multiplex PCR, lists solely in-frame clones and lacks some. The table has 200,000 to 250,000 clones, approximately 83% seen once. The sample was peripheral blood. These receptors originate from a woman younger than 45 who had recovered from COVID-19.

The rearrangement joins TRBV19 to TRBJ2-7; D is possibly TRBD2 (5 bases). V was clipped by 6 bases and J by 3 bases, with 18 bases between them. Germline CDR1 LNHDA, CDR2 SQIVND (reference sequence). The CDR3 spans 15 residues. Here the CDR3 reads CASRNPQDWNYEQYF. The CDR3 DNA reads TGTGCCAGTAGGAACCCCCAGGACTGGAACTACGAGCAGTACTTC.

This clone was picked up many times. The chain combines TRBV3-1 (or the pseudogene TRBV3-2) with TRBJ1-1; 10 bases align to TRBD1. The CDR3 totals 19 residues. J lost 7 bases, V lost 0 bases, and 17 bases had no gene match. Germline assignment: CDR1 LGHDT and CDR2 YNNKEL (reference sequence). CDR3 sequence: CASSQEFRTGGYFPNEAFF. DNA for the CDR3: TGTGCCAGCAGCCAAGAATTCCGGACAGGGGGGTACTTCCCCAATGAAGCTTTCTTT.

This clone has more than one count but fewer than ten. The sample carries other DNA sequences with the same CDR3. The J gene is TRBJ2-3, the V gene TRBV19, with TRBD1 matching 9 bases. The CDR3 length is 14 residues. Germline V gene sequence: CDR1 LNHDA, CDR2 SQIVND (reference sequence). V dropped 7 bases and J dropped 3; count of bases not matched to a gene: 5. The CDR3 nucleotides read TGTGCCAGTACCTCGGGACAGGGAACAGATACGCAGTATTTT. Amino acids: CASTSGQGTDTQYF. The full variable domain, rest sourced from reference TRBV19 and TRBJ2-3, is DGGITQSPKYLFRKEGQNVTLSCEQNLNHDAMYWYRQDPGQGLRLIYYSQIVNDFQKGDIAEGYSVSREKKESFPLTVTSAQKNPTAFYLCASTSGQGTDTQYFGPGTRLTVL.

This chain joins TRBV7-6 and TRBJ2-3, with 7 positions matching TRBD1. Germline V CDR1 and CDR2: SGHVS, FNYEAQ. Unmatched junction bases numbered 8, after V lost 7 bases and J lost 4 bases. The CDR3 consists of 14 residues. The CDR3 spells CASNEGGPADTQYF. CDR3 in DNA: TGTGCCAGCAACGAAGGGGGCCCGGCAGATACGCAGTATTTT.

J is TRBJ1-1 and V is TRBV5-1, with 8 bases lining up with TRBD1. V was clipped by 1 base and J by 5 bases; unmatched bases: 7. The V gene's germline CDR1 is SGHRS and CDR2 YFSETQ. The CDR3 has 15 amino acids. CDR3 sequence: CASSLIGQGETEAFF. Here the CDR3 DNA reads TGCGCCAGCAGCTTGATCGGACAGGGCGAGACTGAAGCTTTCTTT.

The CDR3 spells CASSRTGDSTNEKLFF. CDR3 sequence (DNA): TGTGCCAGCTCACGGACAGGGGATTCAACTAATGAAAAACTGTTTTTT. The V gene is TRBV18, the J gene TRBJ1-4, with TRBD1 matching 9 bases. Germline V gene sequence: CDR1 KGHSH, CDR2 LQKENI. V gave up 4 bases and J gave up 0 bases; unmatched junction bases: 3. The CDR3 spans 16 residues.

In nucleotides, the CDR3 is TGTGCCAGCAGCGTCGGACAGAAAACCCTAGCTAACTATGGCTACACCTTC. Translating it yields CASSVGQKTLANYGYTF. This rearrangement joins TRBV9 to TRBJ1-2; D may be TRBD1 (6 bases). Trimming shortened V by 2 bases and J by 0 bases, and 17 bases separated the two germline ends. From germline, CDR1 is SGDLS and CDR2 YYNGEE. The CDR3 is 17 residues long.

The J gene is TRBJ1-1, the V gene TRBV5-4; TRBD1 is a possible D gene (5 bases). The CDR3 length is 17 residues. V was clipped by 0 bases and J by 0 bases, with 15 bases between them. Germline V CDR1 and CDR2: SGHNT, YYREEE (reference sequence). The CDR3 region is CASSLALQGRVNTEAFF. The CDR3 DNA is TGTGCCAGCAGCTTGGCCCTGCAGGGTCGCGTGAACACTGAAGCTTTCTTT.

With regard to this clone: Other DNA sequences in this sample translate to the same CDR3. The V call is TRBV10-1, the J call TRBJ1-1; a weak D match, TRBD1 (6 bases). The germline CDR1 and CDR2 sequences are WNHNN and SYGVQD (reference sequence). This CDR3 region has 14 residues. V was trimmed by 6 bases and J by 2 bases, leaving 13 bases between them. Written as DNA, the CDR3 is TGCGCCAGCAGCTCGACAGGAGTAAACACTGAAGCTTTCTTT. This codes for CASSSTGVNTEAFF.

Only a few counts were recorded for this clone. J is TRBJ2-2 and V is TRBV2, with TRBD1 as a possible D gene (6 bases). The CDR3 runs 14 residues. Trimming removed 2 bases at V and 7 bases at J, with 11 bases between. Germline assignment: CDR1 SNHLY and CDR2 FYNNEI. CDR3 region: CASSERQAGGELFF. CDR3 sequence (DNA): TGTGCCAGCAGTGAAAGACAGGCGGGCGGGGAGCTGTTTTTT.

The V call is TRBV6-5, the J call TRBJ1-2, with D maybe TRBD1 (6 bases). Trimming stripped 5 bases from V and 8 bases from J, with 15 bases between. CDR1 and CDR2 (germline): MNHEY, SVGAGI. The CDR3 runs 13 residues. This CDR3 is CASSPGGQGGYTF. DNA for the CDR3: TGTGCCAGCAGTCCCGGGGGGCAGGGGGGCTACACCTTC.

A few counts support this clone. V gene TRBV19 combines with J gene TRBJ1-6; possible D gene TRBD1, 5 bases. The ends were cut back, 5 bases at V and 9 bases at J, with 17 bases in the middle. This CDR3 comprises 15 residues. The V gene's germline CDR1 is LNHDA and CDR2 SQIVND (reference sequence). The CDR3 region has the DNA TGTGCCAGTAGTTCCCGGGGGGGAGTGGGTTCACCCCTCCACTTT. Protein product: CASSSRGGVGSPLHF.

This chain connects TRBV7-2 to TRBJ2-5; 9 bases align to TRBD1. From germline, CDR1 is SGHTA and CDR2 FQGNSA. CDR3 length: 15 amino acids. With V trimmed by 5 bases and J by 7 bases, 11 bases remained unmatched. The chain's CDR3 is CASSEMGTGSGTQYF. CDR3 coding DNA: TGTGCCAGCAGCGAAATGGGGACAGGGTCAGGGACCCAGTACTTC.

CDR3 residues: CASIPTGANYGYTF. CDR3 DNA: TGTGCCAGCATCCCGACAGGGGCTAACTATGGCTACACCTTC. The chain is built from TRBV6-5 and TRBJ1-2, with TRBD1 matching 8 bases. The CDR3 is made up of 14 amino acids. Germline CDR1 MNHEY, CDR2 SVGAGI. V lost 7 bases and J lost 0; bases outside the gene matches: 4.

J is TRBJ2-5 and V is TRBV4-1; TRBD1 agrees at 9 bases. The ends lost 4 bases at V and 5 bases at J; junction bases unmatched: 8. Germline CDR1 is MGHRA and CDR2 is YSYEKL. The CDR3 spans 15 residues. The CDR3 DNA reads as TGCGCCAGCAGCCTCCCGACAGGGGGGGTGGAGACCCAGTACTTC. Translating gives CASSLPTGGVETQYF.

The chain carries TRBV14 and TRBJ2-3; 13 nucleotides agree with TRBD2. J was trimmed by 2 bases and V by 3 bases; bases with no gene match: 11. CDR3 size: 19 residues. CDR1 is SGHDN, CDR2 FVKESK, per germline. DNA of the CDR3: TGTGCCAGCAGCCATTCCGCGACTAGCGGGGGGTGGTACACAGATACGCAGTATTTT. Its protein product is CASSHSATSGGWYTDTQYF.

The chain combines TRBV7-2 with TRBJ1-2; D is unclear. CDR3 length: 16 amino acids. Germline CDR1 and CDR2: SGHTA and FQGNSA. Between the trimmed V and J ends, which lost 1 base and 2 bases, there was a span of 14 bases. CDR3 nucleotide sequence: TGTGCCAGCAGCTTAGGAGATTGGAGGGCCAACTATGGCTACACCTTC. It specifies CASSLGDWRANYGYTF.

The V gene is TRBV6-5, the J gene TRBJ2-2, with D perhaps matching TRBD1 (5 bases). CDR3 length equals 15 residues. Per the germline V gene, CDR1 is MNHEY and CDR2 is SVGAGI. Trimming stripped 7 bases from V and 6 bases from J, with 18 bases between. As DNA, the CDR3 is TGTGCCAGCAAACCCAAGACAGACTGGGCCGGGGAGCTGTTTTTT. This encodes CASKPKTDWAGELFF.

CDR3 protein: CASSPSYEQYF. CDR3 nucleotide sequence: TGTGCCAGCAGTCCATCATACGAGCAGTACTTC. The chain carries TRBV6-2 or TRBV6-3 and TRBJ2-7; D remains unclear. Germline CDR1 is MNHEY and CDR2 is SVGEGT. The germline V and J ends were trimmed by 5 bases and 4 bases, with 6 bases remaining between them. The CDR3 runs 11 residues.

The CDR3 sequence is CASSEDRGRIYGYTF. The CDR3 region has the DNA TGTGCCAGCAGCGAGGACAGGGGGCGCATCTATGGCTACACCTTC. The V and J genes are TRBV7-2 and TRBJ1-2; TRBD1 aligns across 11 bases. Trimming cost V 5 bases and J 4 bases; bases outside gene matches: 6. The CDR3 covers 15 residues. Germline CDR1 and CDR2: SGHTA and FQGNSA.

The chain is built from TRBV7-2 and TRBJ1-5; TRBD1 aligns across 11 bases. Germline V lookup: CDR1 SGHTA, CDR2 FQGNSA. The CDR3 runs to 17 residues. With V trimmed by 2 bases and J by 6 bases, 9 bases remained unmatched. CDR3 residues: CASSLTLSDRGRQPQHF. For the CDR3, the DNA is TGTGCCAGCAGCTTAACCCTTTCGGACAGGGGGCGTCAGCCCCAGCATTTT. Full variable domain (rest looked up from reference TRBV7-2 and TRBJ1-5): GAGVSQSPSNKVTEKGKDVELRCDPISGHTALYWYRQSLGQGLEFLIYFQGNSAPDKSGLPSDRFSAERTGGSVSTLTIQRTQQEDSAVYLCASSLTLSDRGRQPQHFGDGTRLSIL.

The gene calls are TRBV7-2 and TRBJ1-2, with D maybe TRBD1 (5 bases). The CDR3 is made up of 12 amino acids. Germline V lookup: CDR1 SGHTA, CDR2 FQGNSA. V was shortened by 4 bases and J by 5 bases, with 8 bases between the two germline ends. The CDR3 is CASSSRGYGYTF. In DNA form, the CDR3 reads TGTGCCAGCAGCTCACGGGGGTATGGCTACACCTTC.

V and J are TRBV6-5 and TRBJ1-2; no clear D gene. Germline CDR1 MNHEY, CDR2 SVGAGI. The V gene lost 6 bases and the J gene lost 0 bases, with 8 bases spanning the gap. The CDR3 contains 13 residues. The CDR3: CASSQLANYGYTF. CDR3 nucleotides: TGTGCCAGCAGCCAGCTAGCTAACTATGGCTACACCTTC.

In DNA, the CDR3 is TGTGCCACCAGTGAGCGAACAGGGAGAGAGCAGTTCTTC. As protein: CATSERTGREQFF. The chain uses TRBV24-1 and TRBJ2-1; the D gene is possibly TRBD1 (6 bases). The CDR3 runs 13 residues. Germline CDR1 and CDR2: KGHDR and SFDVKD. V was shortened by 4 bases and J by 10 bases, with 13 bases between the two germline ends.

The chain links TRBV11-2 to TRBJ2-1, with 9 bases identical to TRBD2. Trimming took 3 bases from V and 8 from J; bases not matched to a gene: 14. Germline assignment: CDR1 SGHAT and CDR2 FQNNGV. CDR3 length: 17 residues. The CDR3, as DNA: TGTGCCAGCAGCTTTTTTGGCTTGGCGGGGGGGTTGGATGAGCAGTTCTTC. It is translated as CASSFFGLAGGLDEQFF.

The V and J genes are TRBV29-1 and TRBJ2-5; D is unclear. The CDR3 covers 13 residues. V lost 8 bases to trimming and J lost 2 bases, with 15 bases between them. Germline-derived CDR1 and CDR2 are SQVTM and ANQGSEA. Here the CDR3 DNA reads TGCAGCCTCAAAGGTCACGGGCAAGAGACCCAGTACTTC. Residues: CSLKGHGQETQYF.

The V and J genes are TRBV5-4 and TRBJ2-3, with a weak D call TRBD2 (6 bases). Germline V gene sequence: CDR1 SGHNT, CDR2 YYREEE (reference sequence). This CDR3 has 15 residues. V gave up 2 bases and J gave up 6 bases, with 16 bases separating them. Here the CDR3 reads CASSLHGGSMDTQYF. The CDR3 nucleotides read TGTGCCAGCAGCTTACACGGGGGATCCATGGATACGCAGTATTTT.

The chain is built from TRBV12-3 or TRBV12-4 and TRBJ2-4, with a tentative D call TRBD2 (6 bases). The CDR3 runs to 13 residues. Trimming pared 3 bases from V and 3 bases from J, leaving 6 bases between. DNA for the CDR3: TGTGCCAGCAGTTTGGGGGGCAAAAACATTCAGTACTTC. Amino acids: CASSLGGKNIQYF.

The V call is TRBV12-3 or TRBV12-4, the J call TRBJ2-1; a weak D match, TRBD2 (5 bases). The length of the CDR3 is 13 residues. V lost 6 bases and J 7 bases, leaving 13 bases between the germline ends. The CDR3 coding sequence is TGTGCCAGCAGCGACCTTCCGGGGAATGAGCAGTTCTTC. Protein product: CASSDLPGNEQFF.

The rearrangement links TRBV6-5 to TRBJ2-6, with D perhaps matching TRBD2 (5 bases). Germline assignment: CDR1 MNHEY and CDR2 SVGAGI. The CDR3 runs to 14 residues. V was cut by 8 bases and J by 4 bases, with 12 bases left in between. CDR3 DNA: TGTGCCAGCCTAGCAGCTCGCGGGGCCAACGTCCTGACTTTC. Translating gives CASLAARGANVLTF.

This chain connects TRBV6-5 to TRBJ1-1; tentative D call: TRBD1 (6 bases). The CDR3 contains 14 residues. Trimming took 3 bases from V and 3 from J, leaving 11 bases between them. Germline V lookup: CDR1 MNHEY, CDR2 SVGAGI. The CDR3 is CASSYTPGDTEAFF. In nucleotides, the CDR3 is TGTGCCAGCAGTTATACCCCAGGGGACACTGAAGCTTTCTTT.

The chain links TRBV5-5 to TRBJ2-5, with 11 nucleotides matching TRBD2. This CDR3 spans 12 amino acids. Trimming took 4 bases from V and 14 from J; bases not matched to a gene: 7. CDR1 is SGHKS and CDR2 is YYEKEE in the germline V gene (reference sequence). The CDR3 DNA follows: TGTGCCAGCAGCGACGGAGGACTAGCGGGTTACTTC. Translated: CASSDGGLAGYF. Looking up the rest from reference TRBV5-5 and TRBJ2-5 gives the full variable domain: DAGVTQSPTHLIKTRGQQVTLRCSPISGHKSVSWYQQVLGQGPQFIFQYYEKEERGRGNFPDRFSARQFPNYSSELNVNALLLGDSALYLCASSDGGLAGYFGPGTRLLVL.